The 24 T cell receptor beta chains below all came from one sample that was sequenced in a study of response to subunit inactivated influenza vaccine (dated by TCRdb to 2016 to 2018). The receptor library was made with RT-PCR. Sequencer: Illumina HiSeq 2500. TCRdb trimmed public reads at Q25 via fastp, called clones via MiXCR and kept in-frame beta chains. Each CDR3 protein gets just one entry, which takes the most common genes and DNA from the rows behind it. The sample includes about 500,000 distinct CDR3 sequences, with more than 15% observed a single time. The ten largest clones add up to over 2.5% of the sample. The source material was CD4+ T cells sorted from PBMCs, sampled 23 to 25 months after vaccination. The receptors were sampled from a man aged 50-75 years who received an inactivated influenza vaccine. Donor details come from another sample of the same person, matched by shared clones.

This clonotype has just a few counts. The DNA is omitted, as the CDR3 cannot be located on it reliably, and the CDR3 follows TCRdb's listing. The chain links TRBV29-1 to TRBJ2-1; the D call of TRBD1 is as the table states it, not checked on the DNA. The germline CDR1 and CDR2 sequences are SQVTM and ANQGSEA. The CDR3 sequence runs 13 residues, both termini included. This chain's CDR3 is CSVGSGTGGQGFF.

The J gene is TRBJ1-5, the V gene TRBV12-3 or TRBV12-4; tentatively, D is TRBD1 (6 bases). Trimming took off 2 bases at V and 4 bases at J, with 9 bases between the two ends. The CDR3 contains 14 residues. CDR3 nucleotide sequence: TGTGCCAGCAGTTTACAGACAGGAAATCAGCCCCAGCATTTT. Translating it yields CASSLQTGNQPQHF.

The CDR3 nucleotides read TGTGCCAGCAGTAGGACAGTAGAGGAAAAACTGTTTTTT. Protein: CASSRTVEEKLFF. The chain links TRBV6-1 to TRBJ1-4; weak D call: TRBD1 (6 bases). The CDR3 is made up of 13 amino acids. Between the trimmed V and J ends, which lost 5 bases and 8 bases, there was a span of 12 bases. The germline gives CDR1 MNHNS, CDR2 SASEGT.

The rearrangement joins TRBV20-1 to TRBJ2-6; D gene ambiguous. V dropped 5 bases and J dropped 0 bases, with 11 bases sitting between them. The CDR3 consists of 15 residues. Germline-derived CDR1 and CDR2 are DFQATT and SNEGSKA (reference sequence). The CDR3 DNA reads as TGCAGTGCTGAAAAGGAGTACTCTGGGGCCAACGTCCTGACTTTC. Translation: CSAEKEYSGANVLTF.

The table lists this clonotype with a few counts. This chain joins TRBV10-3 and TRBJ1-1; 7 nucleotides align to TRBD1. Germline-derived CDR1 and CDR2 are ENHRY and SYGVKD. V shed 4 bases and J 5 bases; nucleotides not matched to a gene: 4. This CDR3 comprises 13 residues. CDR3 residues: CAISGQGSTEAFF. The CDR3 DNA sequence: TGTGCCATCAGTGGACAGGGCTCGACTGAAGCTTTCTTT.

Many counts were recorded for this clonotype. The V and J genes are TRBV5-4 and TRBJ2-1; D unresolved. Trimming shortened V by 0 bases and J by 11 bases, and 15 bases separated the two germline ends. This CDR3 has 14 amino acids. CDR1 SGHNT and CDR2 YYREEE come from the germline V gene (reference sequence). The CDR3: CASSLAKSTPKQFF. Here the CDR3 DNA reads TGTGCCAGCAGCTTGGCCAAGTCAACACCAAAGCAGTTCTTC.

The table lists this clonotype with a few counts. This rearrangement joins TRBV14 to TRBJ2-3; the D is unclear. The CDR3 runs to 15 residues. Trimming stripped 0 bases from V and 2 bases from J, with 9 bases between. CDR1 and CDR2 (germline): SGHDN, FVKESK. CDR3 in amino acids: CASSQDPVTTDTQYF. The CDR3 coding sequence is TGTGCCAGCAGCCAAGATCCGGTAACCACAGATACGCAGTATTTT.

In its sample, this clonotype was seen a few times. The chain employs TRBV20-1 and TRBJ1-5, with a tentative D call TRBD1 (5 bases). V was cut by 3 bases and J by 4 bases, with 22 bases left in between. CDR3 length: 17 residues. CDR1 and CDR2 (germline): DFQATT, SNEGSKA (reference sequence). The CDR3 nucleotides are TGCAGTGCTAGTCTAGGCCAGACCGCCGCAGGGAATCAGCCCCAGCATTTT. Translating it yields CSASLGQTAAGNQPQHF.

This clonotype turned up a few times. Relative to the germline gene, one junction end is altered; a read error may explain this. The chain combines TRBV7-9 with TRBJ2-1; the match to TRBD2 covers 13 bases. The germline V gene has CDR1 SEHNR and CDR2 FQNEAQ (reference sequence). CDR3 length equals 15 residues. In DNA, the CDR3 is TGTGCCAGCAGCTTTTCCGGGACTAGCGGGAATCCTTGGGTCTTC. This sequence encodes CASSFSGTSGNPWVF.

The V and J genes are TRBV28 and TRBJ1-2, with TRBD1 as a possible D gene (5 bases). Trimming removed 4 bases at V and 0 bases at J, with 12 bases between. This CDR3 spans 15 amino acids. Germline CDR1 reads MDHEN; CDR2 reads SYDVKM. As DNA, the CDR3 is TGTGCCAGCAGTTCGTCAGGGAGTTCTAACTATGGCTACACCTTC. This sequence encodes CASSSSGSSNYGYTF.

This clonotype was counted at least ten times. The chain has TRBV3-1 and TRBJ1-6; weak D call: TRBD1 (6 bases). Germline V gene data show CDR1 as LGHDT and CDR2 as YNNKEL (reference sequence). CDR3 length: 18 residues. V was pared by 3 bases and J by 0 bases, with 15 bases between. CDR3 bases: TGTGCCAGCAGCCACGGGGGGCACATCAGCTCCTATAATTCACCCCTCCACTTT. Translated: CASSHGGHISSYNSPLHF.

The chain has TRBV6-1 and TRBJ1-5; the D is unclear. Germline V gene data show CDR1 as MNHNS and CDR2 as SASEGT. Trimming took off 1 base at V and 7 bases at J, with 11 bases between the two ends. The CDR3 extends over 14 amino acids. The CDR3 DNA reads TGTGCCAGCAGTGAAGATTGGATCGTGCAGCCCCAGCATTTT. Amino acids: CASSEDWIVQPQHF.

The V gene is TRBV20-1, the J gene TRBJ1-3, with D possibly matching TRBD1 (5 bases). The CDR3 extends over 15 amino acids. CDR1 is DFQATT, CDR2 SNEGSKA, per germline (reference sequence). The V gene lost 6 bases and the J gene lost 1 base, with 16 bases spanning the gap. CDR3: CSASPGARSGNTIYF. The CDR3, as DNA: TGCAGTGCCTCCCCCGGGGCTAGGTCTGGAAACACCATATATTTT.

This rearrangement joins TRBV2 to TRBJ2-5; 9 bases align to TRBD2. This CDR3 spans 14 amino acids. With 7 bases clipped from V and 3 bases from J, the junction kept 6 bases outside the gene matches. The germline V gene has CDR1 SNHLY and CDR2 FYNNEI. CDR3 amino acids: CASKGLATEETQYF. The CDR3 DNA reads TGTGCCAGCAAAGGACTAGCGACCGAAGAGACCCAGTACTTC. Using reference TRBV2 and TRBJ2-5 for the parts outside the CDR3, the full variable domain is EPEVTQTPSHQVTQMGQEVILRCVPISNHLYFYWYRQILGQKVEFLVSFYNNEISEKSEIFDDQFSVERPDGSNFTLKIRSTKLEDSAMYFCASKGLATEETQYFGPGTRLLVL.

The CDR3 DNA reads as TGTGCCAGCAGCCAAACGGAATACGCCGCGGGGGTCGAGCAGTACTTC. This codes for CASSQTEYAAGVEQYF. J is TRBJ2-7 and V is TRBV4-2; TRBD2 matches 7 bases. V trimming: 2 bases; J trimming: 6 bases; junction bases outside the gene matches: 13. Germline CDR1 is LGHNA and CDR2 is YNFKEQ. CDR3 length: 16 amino acids.

This clonotype was detected a few times. The chain is built from TRBV6-5 and TRBJ2-1, with 14 bases that match TRBD2. Trimming took 2 bases from V and 8 from J; bases not matched to a gene: 5. The CDR3 length is 16 residues. Germline CDR1 reads MNHEY; CDR2 reads SVGAGI. The CDR3 DNA is TGTGCCAGCAGTTACGGGCTGGGACTAGCGGGAGATGAGCAGTTCTTC. Its translation is CASSYGLGLAGDEQFF.

This rearrangement joins TRBV7-9 to TRBJ1-2; 9 nucleotides match TRBD1. Germline assignment: CDR1 SEHNR and CDR2 FQNEAQ (reference sequence). The CDR3 has 14 residues. The V segment lost 5 bases and the J segment 6 bases; nucleotides outside the gene matches: 7. This CDR3 is CASSPGTGRDGYTF. CDR3 DNA: TGTGCCAGCAGCCCCGGGACAGGGAGGGATGGCTACACCTTC. Combining the CDR3 with reference TRBV7-9 and TRBJ1-2 gives the whole variable domain DTGVSQNPRHKITKRGQNVTFRCDPISEHNRLYWYRQTLGQGPEFLTYFQNEAQLEKSRLLSDRFSAERPKGSFSTLEIQRTEQGDSAMYLCASSPGTGRDGYTFGSGTRLTVV.

V usage is TRBV5-1 and J usage is TRBJ2-7; D unresolved. CDR1 and CDR2 (germline): SGHRS, YFSETQ. CDR3 length: 14 residues. V was clipped by 1 base and J by 2 bases, with 10 bases between them. CDR3 bases: TGCGCCAGCAGCTTGACGGTAGAGGCCTACGAGCAGTACTTC. Protein sequence: CASSLTVEAYEQYF.

This clonotype appeared a few times. The rearrangement joins TRBV6-1 to TRBJ2-7, with TRBD2 identical over 13 bases. The CDR3 has 15 residues. With V trimmed by 5 bases and J by 3 bases, 4 bases remained unmatched. The germline V gene encodes CDR1 MNHNS and CDR2 SASEGT. As DNA, the CDR3 is TGTGCCAGCAGTCCGGGACTAGCGGGGCTCTACGAGCAGTACTTC. Translating it yields CASSPGLAGLYEQYF.

Only a few counts were recorded for this clonotype. V is TRBV12-3 or TRBV12-4 and J is TRBJ2-2; no clear D gene. V gave up 3 bases and J gave up 4 bases, with 9 bases separating them. CDR3 length equals 14 residues. The CDR3 region is CASSFLQATGELFF. The CDR3 nucleotides are TGTGCCAGCAGTTTTTTGCAGGCCACCGGGGAGCTGTTTTTT.

The chain couples TRBV20-1 to TRBJ2-3, with TRBD2 identical over 8 bases. V was clipped by 5 bases and J by 1 base; unmatched bases: 5. This CDR3 contains 14 residues. Germline values: CDR1 DFQATT, CDR2 SNEGSKA (reference sequence). The CDR3 sequence is CSAETSAGTDTQYF. The CDR3 region has the DNA TGCAGTGCTGAGACTAGCGCGGGCACAGATACGCAGTATTTT.

The rearrangement joins TRBV6-1 to TRBJ2-7; 10 positions agree with TRBD1. The CDR3 has 15 amino acids. Germline lookup yields CDR1 MNHNS and CDR2 SASEGT. The V segment lost 4 bases and the J segment 2 bases; nucleotides outside the gene matches: 5. The CDR3 region is CASSGGQGRPYEQYF. As DNA, the CDR3 is TGTGCCAGCAGTGGGGGACAGGGGAGACCCTACGAGCAGTACTTC.

Concerning this clonotype: At one end the junction does not follow the germline gene, possibly because of a read error. CDR3 protein: CASSLVIVGDNELFF. DNA for the CDR3: TGCGCCAGCAGCTTGGTTATTGTCGGGGACAATGAGCTGTTCTTC. The chain combines TRBV5-1 with TRBJ2-1; D is possibly TRBD1 (6 bases). The CDR3 has 15 amino acids. CDR1 SGHRS and CDR2 YFSETQ come from the germline V gene.

The chain uses TRBV7-9 and TRBJ2-3; D unresolved. The CDR3 runs 11 residues. Per the germline V gene, CDR1 is SEHNR and CDR2 is FQNEAQ (reference sequence). The V gene lost 5 bases and the J gene lost 11 bases, with 11 bases spanning the gap. The chain's CDR3 is CASSLVYLQYF. The CDR3 nucleotides read TGTGCCAGCAGCCTAGTCTACTTGCAGTATTTT.